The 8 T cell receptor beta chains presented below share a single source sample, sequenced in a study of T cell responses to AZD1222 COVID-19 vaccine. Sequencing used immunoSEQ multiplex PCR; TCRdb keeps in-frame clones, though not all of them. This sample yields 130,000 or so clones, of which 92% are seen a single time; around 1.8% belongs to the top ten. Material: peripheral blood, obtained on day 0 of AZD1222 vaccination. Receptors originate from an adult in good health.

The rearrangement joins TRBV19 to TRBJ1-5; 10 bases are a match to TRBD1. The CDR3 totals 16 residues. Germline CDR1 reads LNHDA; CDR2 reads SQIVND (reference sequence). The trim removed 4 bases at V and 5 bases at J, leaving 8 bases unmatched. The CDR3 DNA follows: TGTGCCAGTAGTACCCCCGGACAGGGGGTATATCAGCCCCAGCATTTT. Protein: CASSTPGQGVYQPQHF.

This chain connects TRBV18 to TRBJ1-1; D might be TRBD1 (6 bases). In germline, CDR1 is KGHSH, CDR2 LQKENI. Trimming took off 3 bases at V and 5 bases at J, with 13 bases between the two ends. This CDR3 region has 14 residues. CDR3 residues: CASSPGGRETEAFF. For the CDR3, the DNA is TGTGCCAGCTCACCCGGGGGCCGTGAGACTGAAGCTTTCTTT.

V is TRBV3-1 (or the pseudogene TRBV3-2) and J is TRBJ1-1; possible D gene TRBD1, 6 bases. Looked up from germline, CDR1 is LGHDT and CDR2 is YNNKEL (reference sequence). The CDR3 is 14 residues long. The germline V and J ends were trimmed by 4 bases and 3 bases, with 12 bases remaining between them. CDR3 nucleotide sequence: TGTGCCAGCAGCCCACCGGGGGCCGACACTGAAGCTTTCTTT. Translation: CASSPPGADTEAFF.

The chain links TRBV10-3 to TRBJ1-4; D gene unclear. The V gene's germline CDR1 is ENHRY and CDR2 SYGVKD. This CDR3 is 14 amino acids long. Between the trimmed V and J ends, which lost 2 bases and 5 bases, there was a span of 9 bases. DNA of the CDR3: TGTGCCATCAGTGAGCTGGAAAGAAATGAAAAACTGTTTTTT. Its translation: CAISELERNEKLFF.

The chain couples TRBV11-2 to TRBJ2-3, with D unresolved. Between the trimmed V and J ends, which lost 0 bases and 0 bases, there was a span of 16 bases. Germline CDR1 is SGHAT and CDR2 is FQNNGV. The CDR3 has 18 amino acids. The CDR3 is CASSLDYAAAGSTDTQYF. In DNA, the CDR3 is TGTGCCAGCAGCTTAGATTACGCGGCAGCCGGAAGCACAGATACGCAGTATTTT.

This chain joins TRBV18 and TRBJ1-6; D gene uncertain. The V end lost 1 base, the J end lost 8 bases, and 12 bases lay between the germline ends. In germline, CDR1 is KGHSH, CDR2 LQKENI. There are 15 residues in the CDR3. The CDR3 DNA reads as TGTGCCAGCTCACCACTAGTGGGGAGAGATTCACCCCTCCACTTT. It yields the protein CASSPLVGRDSPLHF.

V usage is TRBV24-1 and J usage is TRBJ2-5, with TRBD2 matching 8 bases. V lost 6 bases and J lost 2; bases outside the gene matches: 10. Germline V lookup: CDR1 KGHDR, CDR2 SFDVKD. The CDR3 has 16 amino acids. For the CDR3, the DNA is TGTGCCACCAGTTCGAACCTAGCGGGCCTACAAGAGACCCAGTACTTC. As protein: CATSSNLAGLQETQYF.

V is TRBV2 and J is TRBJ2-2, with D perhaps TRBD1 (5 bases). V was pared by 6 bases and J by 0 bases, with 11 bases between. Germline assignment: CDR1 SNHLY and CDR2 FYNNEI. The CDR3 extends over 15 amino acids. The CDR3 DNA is TGTGCCAGCAGCCTGACAGCCACGAACACCGGGGAGCTGTTTTTT. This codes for CASSLTATNTGELFF.